The T cell receptor (beta chain) described here comes from a study of cytomegalovirus exposure and HLA in healthy donors. The CDR3 contains 12 residues. CDR1 is LNHDA and CDR2 is SQIVND in the germline V gene (reference sequence). V lost 9 bases to trimming and J lost 7 bases, with 16 bases between them. 13 Jbeta primers and 60 Vbeta primers were used for the PCR. The assay was immunoSEQ multiplex PCR, and TCRdb's table has in-frame clones only and misses some. The profile shows 150,000 to 200,000 clones, about 80% of them singletons. The TCR sequence derives from a woman between 40 and 50 years old in good health and CMV-seronegative. The V gene is TRBV19, the J gene TRBJ2-7; TRBD2 might be the D (5 bases). Sequenced sample: PBMCs. The CDR3 DNA sequence: TGTGCCAGCGCGCCCCCCGGGGATGAGCAGTACTTC. Encoded protein: CASAPPGDEQYF.